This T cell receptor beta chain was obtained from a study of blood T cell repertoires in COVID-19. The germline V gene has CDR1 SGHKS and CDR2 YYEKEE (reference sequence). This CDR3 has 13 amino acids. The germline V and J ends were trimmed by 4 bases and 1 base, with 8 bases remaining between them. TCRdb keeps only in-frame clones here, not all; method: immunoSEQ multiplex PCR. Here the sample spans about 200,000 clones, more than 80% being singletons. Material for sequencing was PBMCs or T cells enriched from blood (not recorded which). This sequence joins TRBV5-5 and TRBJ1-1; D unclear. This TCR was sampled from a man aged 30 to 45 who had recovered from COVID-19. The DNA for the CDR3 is TGTGCCAGCAGCAGACCGGGGAACACTGAAGCTTTCTTT. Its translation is CASSRPGNTEAFF.